The rows below give T cell receptor beta chains drawn from one sample of a study of early T cells in non-severe SARS-CoV-2 infection. Each CDR3 protein is one row after TCRdb ran MiXCR on the 5' RACE reads. The data hold about 72,000 distinct CDR3 sequences, with roughly a tenth observed a single time. This specimen consisted of whole blood, obtained at baseline. The receptors here all came from an adult who was a healthcare worker with PCR-confirmed SARS-CoV-2 infection or an uninfected control (not recorded which). CDR3s include the opening cysteine and the closing phenylalanine or tryptophan. The D gene is left open where the match is weak. Clone size appears in some rows only: once, few, many, or a class for an expanded clone.

.,TRBJ1-3,TRBV5-5,TRBD1,CASEVRGSSGNTIYF,TGTGCCAGCGAGGTCAGGGGGAGCTCTGGAAACACCATATATTTT
.,TRBJ1-1,TRBV11-2,TRBD1,CASSQRLGTVNTEAFF,TGTGCCAGCAGCCAACGTCTGGGGACAGTGAACACTGAAGCTTTCTTT
few,TRBJ2-7,TRBV30,.,CAWRVVGAYEQYF,TGTGCCTGGAGAGTGGTAGGGGCCTACGAGCAGTACTTC
.,TRBJ2-3,TRBV2,.,CASSEGGTPGDTQYF,TGTGCCAGCAGTGAAGGGGGGACTCCCGGGGATACGCAGTATTTT
few,TRBJ1-1,TRBV20-1,.,CSARGTALGEAFF,TGCAGTGCTAGAGGGACAGCCCTCGGAGAAGCTTTCTTT
few,TRBJ1-4,TRBV3-1,.,CASSFLSGWGEKLFF,TGTGCCAGCAGCTTCCTATCAGGGTGGGGAGAAAAACTGTTTTTT
many,TRBJ1-5,TRBV4-3,.,CASSQDRGVYVQPQHF,TGCGCCAGCAGCCAAGATCGGGGGGTGTACGTTCAGCCCCAGCATTTT
.,TRBJ2-1,TRBV4-3,.,CASSQDRGTYNEQFF,TGCGCCAGCAGCCAAGATAGGGGAACCTACAATGAGCAGTTCTTC
many,TRBJ2-3,TRBV7-9,.,CASSPRLRRGDTQYF,TGTGCCAGCAGCCCTCGACTCCGGAGAGGGGATACGCAGTATTTT
.,TRBJ1-1,TRBV20-1,.,CSARDSGNTEAFF,TGCAGTGCTAGAGATTCTGGGAACACTGAAGCTTTCTTT
.,TRBJ2-4,TRBV7-2,.,CASSPGGDPNIQYF,TGTGCCAGCAGCCCTGGAGGGGACCCAAACATTCAGTACTTC
many,TRBJ2-3,TRBV9,.,CASSTLDWEESTDTQYF,TGTGCCAGCAGTACCCTCGACTGGGAGGAAAGCACAGATACGCAGTATTTT
.,TRBJ2-1,TRBV6-4,TRBD2,CASSDSSGGAVNEQFF,TGTGCCAGCAGTGACTCTAGCGGGGGGGCCGTCAATGAGCAGTTCTTC
.,TRBJ1-3,TRBV2,.,CASSDFHNRYNTIYF,TGTGCCAGCAGTGACTTTCACAATCGATACAACACCATATATTTT
.,TRBJ2-1,TRBV27,TRBD2,CASSLTLAGLIYNEQFF,TGTGCCAGCAGTTTAACACTAGCGGGGTTGATATACAATGAGCAGTTCTTC
many,TRBJ2-1,TRBV11-1,.,CASSLAGSEPHNEQFF,TGTGCCAGCAGCTTAGCGGGTAGTGAACCCCACAATGAGCAGTTCTTC
few,TRBJ2-6,TRBV29-1,.,CSVTGTGANVLTF,TGCAGCGTCACAGGGACCGGGGCCAACGTCCTGACTTTC
.,TRBJ2-5,TRBV5-4,.,CASSLAVGATQYF,TGTGCCAGCAGCTTGGCGGTTGGGGCCACCCAGTACTTC
.,TRBJ2-7,TRBV4-1,.,CASSQNRQYEQYF,TGCGCCAGCAGCCAGAACCGGCAGTACGAGCAGTACTTC
few,TRBJ1-5,TRBV6-5,.,CASSEGWQDYNQPQHF,TGTGCCAGCAGCGAGGGGTGGCAGGACTACAATCAGCCCCAGCATTTT
many,TRBJ1-2,TRBV6-1,.,CASSNPGYQNYGYTF,TGTGCCAGCAGTAATCCGGGGTATCAGAACTATGGCTACACCTTC
few,TRBJ2-7,TRBV7-2,.,CASRLSGAPDEQYF,TGTGCCAGCCGGCTATCTGGGGCGCCGGACGAGCAGTACTTC
few,TRBJ2-7,TRBV19,TRBD1,CASSAYPVGTATYEQYF,TGTGCCAGTAGTGCCTACCCTGTCGGGACAGCAACCTACGAGCAGTACTTC
few,TRBJ1-2,TRBV9,.,CASSPPRAPYGYTF,TGTGCCAGCAGCCCTCCTAGAGCCCCCTATGGCTACACCTTC